The 13 T cell receptor beta chains listed next were all sequenced from one sample in a study of cytotoxic CD8 clonotypes in ibrutinib-treated CLL. Profiling relied on immunoSEQ multiplex PCR, and the TCRdb table lists in-frame clones only, not all of them. The repertoire holds fewer than 300,000 clones, with 60% to 80% as singletons. Here the sequenced sample was PBMCs, taken at disease progression, from a patient treated with ibrutinib. Receptors were obtained from a human donor with chronic lymphocytic leukemia.

The chain is built from TRBV19 and TRBJ1-1; 9 positions match TRBD1. The germline V gene has CDR1 LNHDA and CDR2 SQIVND (reference sequence). The CDR3 runs 17 residues. The V and J ends lost 5 bases and 4 bases, in that order; junction bases with no gene match: 14. The CDR3 coding sequence is TGTGCCAGTAGTCCCCAATTCCACCGGACAGGGGCCACTGAAGCTTTCTTT. It is translated as CASSPQFHRTGATEAFF.

The chain uses TRBV4-1 and TRBJ2-1, with D perhaps TRBD1 or TRBD2 (6 bases each). There are 13 residues in the CDR3. CDR1 is MGHRA and CDR2 is YSYEKL in the germline V gene. Between the trimmed V and J ends, which lost 5 bases and 10 bases, there was a span of 15 bases. The CDR3 is CASSYHLGGEQFF. The CDR3 DNA reads TGCGCCAGCAGCTACCACTTAGGGGGGGAGCAGTTCTTC.

The chain employs TRBV6-5 and TRBJ1-6; D unclear. V lost 2 bases and J lost 0, with 8 bases in between. This CDR3 is 16 amino acids long. CDR1 and CDR2 from the germline V gene are MNHEY and SVGAGI. The CDR3 loop reads CASSYVPSSYNSPLHF. For the CDR3, the DNA is TGTGCCAGCAGTTACGTGCCAAGCTCCTATAATTCACCCCTCCACTTT.

The rearrangement joins TRBV29-1 to TRBJ1-2; D gene unclear. The ends were cut back, 1 base at V and 6 bases at J, with 21 bases in the middle. Germline CDR1 and CDR2: SQVTM and ANQGSEA. There are 16 residues in the CDR3. The CDR3, as DNA: TGCAGCGTTGAAGGGGGAGGAAAGGGAGGACTGGATGGCTACACCTTC. This encodes CSVEGGGKGGLDGYTF.

CDR3 in DNA: TGTGCCAGCAGTGAATTGAACAGTCGGAGGTACGAGCAGTACTTC. Translated, it gives CASSELNSRRYEQYF. The chain joins TRBV6-1 to TRBJ2-7, with D possibly TRBD2 on 5 matching bases. CDR3 length: 15 residues. V dropped 2 bases and J dropped 4 bases, with 15 bases sitting between them. Germline assignment: CDR1 MNHNS and CDR2 SASEGT.

Written as DNA, the CDR3 is TGTGCCAGCAGCTTAGGAGGCCACTCCTACGAGCAGTACTTC. The encoded protein is CASSLGGHSYEQYF. The rearrangement uses TRBV7-2 and TRBJ2-7; D gene uncertain. The CDR3 has 14 residues. The germline V gene encodes CDR1 SGHTA and CDR2 FQGNSA. Trimming removed 1 base from V and 0 bases from J, with 7 bases in between. The full variable domain, completed using reference TRBV7-2 and TRBJ2-7, is GAGVSQSPSNKVTEKGKDVELRCDPISGHTALYWYRQSLGQGLEFLIYFQGNSAPDKSGLPSDRFSAERTGGSVSTLTIQRTQQEDSAVYLCASSLGGHSYEQYFGPGTRLTVT.

This rearrangement joins TRBV9 to TRBJ2-1; 11 nucleotides agree with TRBD1. Germline assignment: CDR1 SGDLS and CDR2 YYNGEE. J was trimmed by 3 bases and V by 5 bases; bases with no gene match: 4. The CDR3 extends over 15 amino acids. The CDR3: CASRAGTGGYNEQFF. For the CDR3, the DNA is TGTGCCAGCAGAGCCGGGACAGGGGGCTACAATGAGCAGTTCTTC. Based on the CDR3 plus reference TRBV9 and TRBJ2-1, the full variable domain is DSGVTQTPKHLITATGQRVTLRCSPRSGDLSVYWYQQSLDQGLQFLIQYYNGEERAKGNILERFSAQQFPDLHSELNLSSLELGDSALYFCASRAGTGGYNEQFFGPGTRLTVL.

This clone was observed a few times. The V call is TRBV4-1, the J call TRBJ1-1; D not resolved. In germline, CDR1 is MGHRA, CDR2 YSYEKL. This CDR3 has 13 residues. V was cut by 6 bases and J by 0 bases, with 8 bases left in between. CDR3 region: CASRTGLNTEAFF. CDR3 sequence (DNA): TGCGCCAGCAGGACCGGACTGAACACTGAAGCTTTCTTT.

The genes are TRBV6-6 and TRBJ2-3; no definite D call. There are 12 residues in the CDR3. Looked up from germline, CDR1 is MNHNY and CDR2 is SVGAGI (reference sequence). With 0 bases removed from V and 6 bases from J, the gap between germline ends came to 4 bases. The CDR3 region has the DNA TGTGCCAGCAGTTACTCGCCTGATACGCAGTATTTT. The encoded protein is CASSYSPDTQYF.

The chain employs TRBV4-2 and TRBJ1-3, with no clear D. CDR3 size: 16 residues. V lost 4 bases, J lost 1 base, and 14 bases lay in between. Germline assignment: CDR1 LGHNA and CDR2 YNFKEQ. CDR3 DNA: TGTGCCAGCAGCCTATCGAGCTCGGGATCTGGAAACACCATATATTTT. This translates into CASSLSSSGSGNTIYF.

This sequence joins TRBV18 and TRBJ1-1; D is uncertain. CDR3 length equals 14 residues. Germline V lookup: CDR1 KGHSH, CDR2 LQKENI. V lost 0 bases, J lost 6 bases, and 11 bases lay in between. The CDR3 DNA is TGTGCCAGCTCACCACCATTGCGGGCCTCTGAAGCTTTCTTT. Translating it yields CASSPPLRASEAFF.

This chain connects TRBV9 to TRBJ1-2; D gene uncertain. CDR3 length: 15 amino acids. The germline gives CDR1 SGDLS, CDR2 YYNGEE. Trimming took off 1 base at V and 4 bases at J, with 14 bases between the two ends. In nucleotides, the CDR3 is TGTGCCAGCAGCGTATTTTTCGATTCCACCTATGGCTACACCTTC. This translates into CASSVFFDSTYGYTF.

The rearrangement uses TRBV7-9 and TRBJ2-1; TRBD1 is a possible D gene (5 bases). Germline loops: CDR1 SEHNR, CDR2 FQNEAQ (reference sequence). The V end was cut by 4 bases, the J end by 3 bases, with 10 bases between. The CDR3 length is 14 residues. In nucleotides, the CDR3 is TGTGCCAGCAGCTCCCTGACAGTCTACAATGAGCAGTTCTTC. As protein: CASSSLTVYNEQFF.